This record looks at one TCR beta chain sequence and its context. This record comes from a study of blood T cell repertoires in COVID-19. Across the study: The United States, Italy and Spain were the sources of the acute and convalescent COVID-19 samples. Sources were T cells, B-cell-depleted T cells, or PBMCs; the material itself was cDNA or gDNA.

Grouping used clinical history reported by participants in a survey and questionnaire. In the authors' methods: Amplification with reference gene primers provided the estimates of nucleated cell counts. Profiled with immunoSEQ multiplex PCR; TCRdb holds only in-frame clones, not every one. V, J and clone size are those of that table, while D and trimming were read from the DNA. The top ten hold less than 8.5% of the sample, which has approximately 190,000 clones, approximately 84% seen once. This CDR3 has 13 residues. Germline CDR1 and CDR2: MNHEY and SVGAGI. Trimming left V 3 bases short and J 7 bases short, with 12 bases between.

The receptor was derived from a man aged 40-49 years who had recovered from COVID-19. The sample was PBMCs or T cells enriched from blood (not recorded which). The rearrangement joins TRBV6-5 to TRBJ1-1; D remains ambiguous. The CDR3 sequence is CASSYHRESEAFF. The CDR3 region has the DNA TGTGCCAGCAGTTATCACCGAGAAAGTGAAGCTTTCTTT.